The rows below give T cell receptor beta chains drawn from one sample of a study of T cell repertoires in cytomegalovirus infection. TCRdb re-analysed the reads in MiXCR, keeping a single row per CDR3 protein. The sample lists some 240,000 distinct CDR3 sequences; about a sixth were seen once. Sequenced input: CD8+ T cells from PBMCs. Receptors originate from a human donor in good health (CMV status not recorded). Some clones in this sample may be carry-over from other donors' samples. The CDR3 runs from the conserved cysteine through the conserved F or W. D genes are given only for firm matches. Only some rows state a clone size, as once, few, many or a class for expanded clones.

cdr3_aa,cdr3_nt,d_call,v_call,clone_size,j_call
CSARDFQPSGDYTDTQYF,TGCAGTGCTAGAGATTTTCAACCTAGCGGGGATTACACAGATACGCAGTATTTT,TRBD2,TRBV20-1,few,TRBJ2-3
CASSGTGMAYEQYF,TGTGCCAGCAGCGGGACAGGGATGGCCTACGAGCAGTACTTC,TRBD1,TRBV11-1,NA,TRBJ2-7
CASSYLPPGETQYF,TGTGCCAGCAGTTACCTACCCCCGGGAGAGACCCAGTACTTC,NA,TRBV6-2/TRBV6-3,NA,TRBJ2-5
CASTPPGQGNSPLHF,TGCGCCAGCACCCCTCCGGGACAGGGAAATTCACCCCTCCACTTT,TRBD1,TRBV4-1,many,TRBJ1-6
CASSSWVGAGELFF,TGTGCCAGCAGCTCCTGGGTTGGGGCCGGGGAGCTGTTTTTT,NA,TRBV13,NA,TRBJ2-2
CASGPYSNQPQHF,TGTGCCAGCGGACCATATAGCAATCAGCCCCAGCATTTT,NA,TRBV6-2/TRBV6-3,many,TRBJ1-5
CASSLIRVRTTEAFF,TGTGCCAGCAGTTTAATCCGAGTCAGAACCACTGAAGCTTTCTTT,NA,TRBV27,NA,TRBJ1-1
CASSPDRGKKPSYNEQFF,TGTGCCAGCAGCCCGGACAGGGGCAAAAAACCTTCCTACAATGAGCAGTTCTTC,TRBD1,TRBV5-6,NA,TRBJ2-1
CATRTGFFQPQHF,TGTGCCACCCGGACAGGGTTCTTTCAGCCCCAGCATTTT,TRBD1,TRBV19,NA,TRBJ1-5
CASSLVGGNTEAFF,TGTGCCAGCAGCTTAGTAGGTGGGAACACTGAAGCTTTCTTT,NA,TRBV27,many,TRBJ1-1
CASSLGGSETQYF,TGTGCCAGCAGTTTAGGGGGGTCGGAGACCCAGTACTTC,NA,TRBV5-6,NA,TRBJ2-5
CASYQSHFPPYEQYF,TGTGCCAGCTACCAGAGTCACTTTCCCCCGTACGAGCAGTACTTC,NA,TRBV2,NA,TRBJ2-7
CASSFGGGLDTEQFF,TGTGCCAGCAGCTTCGGCGGGGGGCTGGATACTGAGCAGTTCTTC,TRBD2,TRBV7-6,many,TRBJ2-1
CASSFLAGVPSYNEQFF,TGTGCCAGCAGCTTTCTAGCGGGGGTACCCTCCTACAATGAGCAGTTCTTC,TRBD2,TRBV7-6,many,TRBJ2-1
CASSPRATTLSYEQYF,TGTGCCAGCAGCCCGAGAGCCACCACACTCTCCTACGAGCAGTACTTC,NA,TRBV27,NA,TRBJ2-7
CASSSEGATTEAFF,TGTGCCAGCAGCTCCGAGGGGGCGACCACTGAAGCTTTCTTT,TRBD1,TRBV7-9,NA,TRBJ1-1
CASIGGDRGPGTDTQYF,TGTGCCAGCATAGGAGGAGACAGGGGCCCGGGCACAGATACGCAGTATTTT,TRBD1,TRBV2,few,TRBJ2-3
CASSPGLRNTIYF,TGTGCCAGCAGCCCTGGGCTTCGGAACACCATATATTTT,NA,TRBV14,NA,TRBJ1-3